The 25 T cell receptor beta chains presented below share a single source sample, sequenced in a study of T cells in Graves' hyperthyroidism and ophthalmopathy. RNA transcripts were the template for amplifying TCR beta CDR3 regions. Researchers ran a first-round RT-PCR on the TCR CDR3 using the HTBI primer set. TCRdb re-analysed the multiplex PCR reads in MiXCR, keeping a single row per CDR3 protein. The repertoire consists of some 570,000 distinct CDR3 sequences, with roughly 18% occurring once and the leading ten covering 15% to 20%. The sequenced sample consisted of blood. The receptors stem from a woman in her late teens or twenties with Graves' ophthalmopathy.

The chain carries TRBV5-8 and TRBJ2-3; D uncertain. This CDR3 has 12 residues. Trimming cost V 0 bases and J 8 bases, with 7 bases left between them. Germline CDR1 is SGHTS and CDR2 is YDEGEE. The DNA for the CDR3 is TGTGCCAGCAGCTTGGCCGGCGTTACGCAGTATTTT. Protein product: CASSLAGVTQYF.

The chain's CDR3 is CASSIYQGNTEAFF. For the CDR3, the DNA is TGTGCCAGTAGTATATACCAGGGGAACACTGAAGCTTTCTTT. This chain uses TRBV19 with TRBJ1-1; a weak D match, TRBD1 (5 bases). V gave up 2 bases and J gave up 1 base, with 8 bases separating them. CDR3 length: 14 residues. Germline CDR1 LNHDA, CDR2 SQIVND (reference sequence).

The chain has TRBV7-3 and TRBJ2-3; no definite D call. The CDR3 runs 13 residues. Germline values: CDR1 SGHTA, CDR2 FQGTGA. V lost 1 base, J lost 5 bases, and 7 bases lay in between. For the CDR3, the DNA is TGTGCCAGCAGCTTAAATCCCCTAGATACGCAGTATTTT. Its translation: CASSLNPLDTQYF. Using reference TRBV7-3 and TRBJ2-3 for the parts outside the CDR3, the full variable domain is GAGVSQTPSNKVTEKGKYVELRCDPISGHTALYWYRQSLGQGPEFLIYFQGTGAADDSGLPNDRFFAVRPEGSVSTLKIQRTERGDSAVYLCASSLNPLDTQYFGPGTRLTVL.

This clonotype was detected ten times or more. V gene TRBV6-6 combines with J gene TRBJ2-6; D may be TRBD2 (5 bases). The CDR3 runs to 16 residues. V was trimmed by 2 bases and J by 1 base, leaving 9 bases between them. CDR1 is MNHNY and CDR2 is SVGAGI in the germline V gene (reference sequence). CDR3 sequence: CASSYDPGSGANVLTF. CDR3 nucleotides: TGTGCCAGCAGTTACGATCCGGGGTCTGGGGCCAACGTCCTGACTTTC.

A remark on this clonotype: A much larger clone differs by one base, so this may be a read error. The missing conserved phenylalanine or tryptophan at the end of this CDR3 makes a read error likely. The gene calls are TRBV20-1 and TRBJ2-7; the match to TRBD1 covers 10 bases. CDR1 and CDR2 (germline): DFQATT, SNEGSKA (reference sequence). V was pared by 6 bases and J by 5 bases, with 10 bases of the junction left unmatched. The CDR3 is 14 residues long. CDR3 residues: CSANFRDRGDEQYL. CDR3 nucleotide sequence: TGCAGTGCCAATTTCCGGGACAGGGGCGACGAGCAGTACTTA.

This chain uses TRBV19 with TRBJ1-1; D is unresolved. The V and J ends lost 3 bases and 11 bases respectively, with 16 bases between them. The germline V gene encodes CDR1 LNHDA and CDR2 SQIVND (reference sequence). The CDR3 length is 13 residues. This chain's CDR3 is CASSIRGSGWAFF. As DNA, the CDR3 is TGTGCCAGTAGTATTCGGGGTTCAGGATGGGCTTTCTTT.

This chain uses TRBV30 with TRBJ2-5, with a tentative D call TRBD2 (7 bases). The J call may be in error: the DNA end matches TRBJ2-1 better. Germline CDR1 reads GTSNPN; CDR2 reads SVGIG (reference sequence). The CDR3 is 14 amino acids. The CDR3 spells CAWSSGDRGETQFF. For the CDR3, the DNA is TGTGCCTGGAGTTCAGGGGACCGGGGGGAGACCCAGTTCTTC.

This sequence joins TRBV30 and TRBJ2-3, with 9 positions matching TRBD2. Trimming removed 0 bases from V and 2 bases from J; junction bases left unmatched: 6. There are 16 residues in the CDR3. CDR1 GTSNPN and CDR2 SVGIG come from the germline V gene (reference sequence). CDR3 DNA: TGTGCCTGGAGTGTACCCCTAGCGGGGATCACAGATACGCAGTATTTT. Protein product: CAWSVPLAGITDTQYF.

There are a few counts of this clonotype. The chain links TRBV5-1 to TRBJ2-7; D is perhaps TRBD1 (6 bases). Germline-derived CDR1 and CDR2 are SGHRS and YFSETQ. Trimming removed 5 bases from V and 6 bases from J, with 9 bases in between. The CDR3 extends over 11 amino acids. This chain's CDR3 is CASRLGGEQYF. DNA for the CDR3: TGCGCCAGCAGACTAGGGGGCGAGCAGTACTTC. The full variable domain, in which reference TRBV5-1 and TRBJ2-7 provide the parts outside the CDR3, is KAGVTQTPRYLIKTRGQQVTLSCSPISGHRSVSWYQQTPGQGLQFLFEYFSETQRNKGNFPGRFSGRQFSNSRSEMNVSTLELGDSALYLCASRLGGEQYFGPGTRLTVT.

Within the sample, this clonotype is medium-sized. The junction does not match germline at one end; this may be a read error. The rearrangement joins TRBV7-2 to TRBJ2-3; D might be TRBD2 (6 bases). Germline V gives CDR1 SGHTA, CDR2 FQGNSA. This CDR3 contains 16 residues. CDR3 protein: CASSLARAGRVHTQYF. The CDR3 DNA reads as TGTGCCAGCAGCCTAGCCCGTGCCGGGAGAGTTCATACGCAGTATTTT.

This clonotype was detected only a few times. This rearrangement joins TRBV27 to TRBJ1-2; 7 bases align to TRBD1. CDR1 is MNHEY, CDR2 SMNVEV, per germline (reference sequence). The V and J ends lost 6 bases and 7 bases, in that order; junction bases with no gene match: 8. There are 13 residues in the CDR3. Here the CDR3 DNA reads TGTGCCAGCAGCTACAGGGGAAGTCCTGGCTACACCTTC. This gives the protein CASSYRGSPGYTF.

This clonotype was recorded once. The chain recombines TRBV7-8 with TRBJ1-6, with a possible D match to TRBD1 (5 bases). From germline, CDR1 is SGHVS and CDR2 FQNEAQ. The CDR3 is 16 amino acids. The V gene lost 1 base and the J gene lost 7 bases, with 14 bases spanning the gap. CDR3 DNA: TGTGCCAGCAGCTTAGATTTTACAGGAGCCAATTCACCCCTCCACTTT. Amino acid sequence: CASSLDFTGANSPLHF. The complete variable domain, with remaining parts taken from reference TRBV7-8 and TRBJ1-6, reads GAGVSQSPRYKVAKRGQDVALRCDPISGHVSLFWYQQALGQGPEFLTYFQNEAQLDKSGLPSDRFFAERPEGSVSTLKIQRTQQEDSAVYLCASSLDFTGANSPLHFGNGTRLTVT.

The chain is built from TRBV4-3 and TRBJ2-2; D possibly corresponds to TRBD2 (6 bases). The length of the CDR3 is 14 residues. V dropped 0 bases and J dropped 8 bases, with 10 bases sitting between them. Germline loops: CDR1 LGHNA, CDR2 YSLEER. DNA of the CDR3: TGCGCCAGCAGCCAAGAAACGGGAGTGGGGGAGCTGTTTTTT. This encodes CASSQETGVGELFF.

This clonotype has just a few counts. The chain carries TRBV20-1 and TRBJ1-5; 8 bases are a match to TRBD1. Germline V gives CDR1 DFQATT, CDR2 SNEGSKA (reference sequence). CDR3 length: 14 residues. V was pared by 6 bases and J by 7 bases, with 11 bases of the junction left unmatched. The CDR3 DNA reads as TGCAGTGCAGCGACAGGGGCTGAAGGGCAGCCCCAGCATTTT. Translating gives CSAATGAEGQPQHF.

This clonotype has a count of ten or more. V and J are TRBV28 and TRBJ2-1; D perhaps matches TRBD2 (5 bases). The germline V and J ends were trimmed by 5 bases and 7 bases, with 15 bases remaining between them. Per germline, CDR1 MDHEN and CDR2 SYDVKM. CDR3 length equals 14 residues. The CDR3, as DNA: TGTGCCAGCAGTAATGGAGGACCACCTAATGAGCAGTTCTTC. Residues: CASSNGGPPNEQFF.

This clonotype was observed a few times. CDR3 in amino acids: CASSPGHFSSYEQYF. The CDR3 DNA is TGCGCCAGCAGCCCCGGACACTTTAGCTCCTACGAGCAGTACTTC. V is TRBV4-1 and J is TRBJ2-7; TRBD1 is a possible D gene (5 bases). V was shortened by 4 bases and J by 0 bases, with 13 bases between the two germline ends. CDR3 size: 15 residues. CDR1 and CDR2 (germline): MGHRA, YSYEKL.

Ten or more counts support this clonotype. The chain carries TRBV18 and TRBJ2-5; unclear D gene. Germline assignment: CDR1 KGHSH and CDR2 LQKENI. V lost 2 bases, J lost 2 bases, and 6 bases lay in between. The CDR3 is 13 residues long. The CDR3 nucleotides are TGTGCCAGCTCACCAGTGTTTCAAGAGACCCAGTACTTC. Amino acids: CASSPVFQETQYF.

The rearrangement links TRBV9 to TRBJ2-7; D is unclear. CDR1 and CDR2 from the germline V gene are SGDLS and YYNGEE. V was pared by 3 bases and J by 5 bases, with 15 bases between. The CDR3 loop spans 14 amino acids. The CDR3 region is CASSALPVGNEQYF. DNA of the CDR3: TGTGCCAGCAGCGCCCTCCCGGTGGGCAACGAGCAGTACTTC.

In its sample, this clonotype was seen many times. The gene calls are TRBV20-1 and TRBJ2-1, with 8 bases identical to TRBD2. The CDR3 is made up of 16 amino acids. The V gene end was trimmed by 6 bases and the J gene end by 5 bases; junction bases not matched to a gene: 15. The germline gives CDR1 DFQATT, CDR2 SNEGSKA (reference sequence). CDR3 region: CSANGLLAGNDNEQFF. The CDR3, as DNA: TGCAGTGCAAATGGTCTCTTAGCGGGAAACGACAATGAGCAGTTCTTC.

This clonotype was found a few times. The rearrangement joins TRBV28 to TRBJ2-1; D is unresolved. The germline V and J ends were trimmed by 1 base and 2 bases, with 12 bases remaining between them. The CDR3 has 16 residues. The germline V gene encodes CDR1 MDHEN and CDR2 SYDVKM. CDR3 loop: CASSLSAGRAYNEQFF. In DNA, the CDR3 is TGTGCCAGCAGTTTATCCGCCGGCAGAGCCTACAATGAGCAGTTCTTC.

To note about this clonotype: A read error may produce the germline difference seen at one junction end. The chain carries TRBV5-8 and TRBJ2-2; D is possibly TRBD1 (6 bases). Germline V gene lookup returns CDR1 SGHTS and CDR2 YDEGEE. CDR3 length equals 15 residues. CDR3 coding DNA: TGTGCCAGCAGCTTGATGCAGGGGAACATCGGGGAGCTGTTTTTT. Translation: CASSLMQGNIGELFF.

The gene calls are TRBV6-2 or TRBV6-3 and TRBJ1-5, with a weak D call TRBD1 (5 bases). The germline CDR1 and CDR2 sequences are MNHEY and SVGEGT. The CDR3 covers 14 residues. V was cut by 6 bases and J by 9 bases, with 18 bases left in between. The CDR3 nucleotides read TGTGCCAGCAGAGCCGGGACGGTTCACGGGCCCCAGCATTTT. This gives the protein CASRAGTVHGPQHF.

There are a few counts of this clonotype. The V and J genes are TRBV28 and TRBJ1-5, with 7 bases that match TRBD1. The CDR3 runs to 19 residues. Germline CDR1 reads MDHEN; CDR2 reads SYDVKM. The V and J ends lost 3 bases and 0 bases, in that order; junction bases with no gene match: 14. CDR3 region: CASSLGRTGASYSNQPQHF. CDR3 bases: TGTGCCAGCAGTTTGGGACGTACAGGGGCCTCATATAGCAATCAGCCCCAGCATTTT. Full variable domain (outside the CDR3, taken from reference TRBV28 and TRBJ1-5): DVKVTQSSRYLVKRTGEKVFLECVQDMDHENMFWYRQDPGLGLRLIYFSYDVKMKEKGDIPEGYSVSREKKERFSLILESASTNQTSMYLCASSLGRTGASYSNQPQHFGDGTRLSIL.

This clonotype was seen a few times. J is TRBJ1-1 and V is TRBV7-9; the D is unclear. With 3 bases removed from V and 1 base from J, the gap between germline ends came to 12 bases. CDR1 SEHNR and CDR2 FQNEAQ come from the germline V gene (reference sequence). The CDR3 totals 15 residues. CDR3 sequence reads: CASSLETQQNTEAFF. CDR3 bases: TGTGCCAGCAGCTTGGAGACCCAACAGAACACTGAAGCTTTCTTT.

This clonotype was picked up a small number of times. The CDR3 here is CASSGFYYGYTF. CDR3 nucleotides: TGTGCCAGCAGCGGATTTTACTATGGCTACACCTTC. The J gene is TRBJ1-2, the V gene TRBV9; the D is unclear. The length of the CDR3 is 12 residues. Trimming shortened V by 3 bases and J by 3 bases, and 6 bases separated the two germline ends. Germline V CDR1 and CDR2: SGDLS, YYNGEE.